The 31 T cell receptor beta chains below were found in one sample sequenced in a study of T cell changes during pregnancy in multiple sclerosis. TCRdb's table, derived via immunoSEQ multiplex PCR, lists solely in-frame clones and lacks some. This sample has tens of thousands of clones, with 92% found just once. The material sequenced was peripheral blood, taken before pregnancy. The receptors shown here come from a female donor with multiple sclerosis, enrolled in a pregnancy study.

J is TRBJ2-7 and V is TRBV7-2, with 8 nucleotides matching TRBD1. Germline assignment: CDR1 SGHTA and CDR2 FQGNSA. This CDR3 region has 16 residues. V gave up 1 base and J gave up 1 base; unmatched junction bases: 6. This CDR3 is CASSLGTGFGSYEQYF. The CDR3 DNA reads TGTGCCAGCAGCTTAGGGACAGGGTTTGGTTCCTACGAGCAGTACTTC.

CDR3 DNA sequence: TGTGCCAGCAGCTTGAGGGGGACTAGCGGGAGTCGGGATGAGCAGTTCTTC. This translates into CASSLRGTSGSRDEQFF. The chain employs TRBV7-9 and TRBJ2-1; 14 positions agree with TRBD2. J was trimmed by 8 bases and V by 3 bases; bases with no gene match: 9. CDR3 length equals 17 residues. In germline, CDR1 is SEHNR, CDR2 FQNEAQ (reference sequence).

The gene calls are TRBV19 and TRBJ1-5, with 7 bases that match TRBD1. The CDR3 contains 14 residues. Trimming took 8 bases from V and 0 from J; bases not matched to a gene: 4. CDR1 and CDR2 from the germline V gene are LNHDA and SQIVND (reference sequence). CDR3 residues: CASQGGYSNQPQHF. The CDR3 region has the DNA TGTGCCAGTCAAGGGGGCTATAGCAATCAGCCCCAGCATTTT.

The rearrangement joins TRBV18 to TRBJ2-2, with a weak D call TRBD2 (5 bases). V was clipped by 6 bases and J by 5 bases, with 7 bases between them. This CDR3 region has 12 residues. Germline assignment: CDR1 KGHSH and CDR2 LQKENI. This CDR3 is CASSRVTGELFF. In nucleotides, the CDR3 is TGTGCCAGCTCGAGGGTTACCGGGGAGCTGTTTTTT.

This clone was detected a few times. This chain uses TRBV19 with TRBJ1-5, with 8 positions matching TRBD1. The germline CDR1 and CDR2 sequences are LNHDA and SQIVND (reference sequence). Unmatched junction bases numbered 8, after V lost 5 bases and J lost 2 bases. The CDR3 length is 16 residues. CDR3 bases: TGTGCCAGTAGTCTCGCAGGGGGCGCGGGCAATCAGCCCCAGCATTTT. It yields the protein CASSLAGGAGNQPQHF.

The J gene is TRBJ1-5, the V gene TRBV27; weak D call: TRBD1 (6 bases). From germline, CDR1 is MNHEY and CDR2 SMNVEV (reference sequence). This CDR3 spans 14 amino acids. V gave up 3 bases and J gave up 4 bases, with 10 bases separating them. CDR3 DNA: TGTGCCAGCAGTTTCCTAACAGGGAATCAGCCCCAGCATTTT. Translated: CASSFLTGNQPQHF.

The rearrangement joins TRBV7-9 to TRBJ2-7; 11 nucleotides match TRBD2. Germline CDR1 SEHNR, CDR2 FQNEAQ (reference sequence). The CDR3 is 14 residues long. The V gene end was trimmed by 7 bases and the J gene end by 2 bases; junction bases not matched to a gene: 4. The CDR3 is CASISGRAPYEQYF. In nucleotides, the CDR3 is TGTGCCAGCATTAGCGGGAGGGCCCCCTACGAGCAGTACTTC.

This chain connects TRBV27 to TRBJ2-7, with 8 bases that match TRBD2. The CDR3 runs to 14 residues. Germline V lookup: CDR1 MNHEY, CDR2 SMNVEV (reference sequence). The ends lost 4 bases at V and 7 bases at J; junction bases unmatched: 9. The CDR3 loop is CASSWEGTRGEQYF. The CDR3 nucleotides read TGTGCCAGCAGTTGGGAAGGGACTAGGGGTGAGCAGTACTTC.

The chain carries TRBV27 and TRBJ1-1; D uncertain. Germline assignment: CDR1 MNHEY and CDR2 SMNVEV (reference sequence). CDR3 length equals 12 residues. Trimming pared 5 bases from V and 2 bases from J, leaving 6 bases between. The CDR3 region has the DNA TGTGCCAGCAGTACAAGAAACACTGAAGCTTTCTTT. As protein: CASSTRNTEAFF.

The chain has TRBV6-6 and TRBJ2-5; 7 bases fit TRBD1. The end of the DNA aligns better with TRBJ2-7, so the J call may be wrong. In germline, CDR1 is MNHNY, CDR2 SVGAGI (reference sequence). The CDR3 sequence is 14 residues long. CDR3 protein: CASSAGTASYEQYF. The CDR3 nucleotides are TGTGCCAGCAGTGCCGGGACAGCCTCCTACGAGCAGTACTTC.

CDR3 nucleotide sequence: TGTGCCAGCAGTGTTGCCCCCCGCGGGTACGAGCAGTACTTC. Protein sequence: CASSVAPRGYEQYF. The gene calls are TRBV2 and TRBJ2-7; D is possibly TRBD2 (5 bases). Germline V gene lookup returns CDR1 SNHLY and CDR2 FYNNEI. CDR3 length: 14 residues. Between the trimmed V and J ends, which lost 4 bases and 4 bases, there was a span of 14 bases.

The chain links TRBV28 to TRBJ2-7; D unresolved. The CDR3 contains 11 residues. V lost 6 bases to trimming and J lost 5 bases, with 8 bases between them. Per germline, CDR1 MDHEN and CDR2 SYDVKM. The CDR3 here is CASRTRNEQYF. As DNA, the CDR3 is TGTGCCAGCAGGACAAGAAACGAGCAGTACTTC.

This rearrangement joins TRBV19 to TRBJ2-1, with TRBD2 matching over 8 bases. The CDR3 runs 13 residues. V dropped 7 bases and J dropped 15; count of bases not matched to a gene: 14. Per the germline V gene, CDR1 is LNHDA and CDR2 is SQIVND (reference sequence). CDR3 coding DNA: TGTGCCAGTAATCACGTTAGCGGGATCGGGCTGTTCTTC. Its translation is CASNHVSGIGLFF.

This clone was observed a single time. This chain uses TRBV19 with TRBJ1-5; 8 bases line up with TRBD1. Per germline, CDR1 LNHDA and CDR2 SQIVND (reference sequence). Trimming took 4 bases from V and 0 from J; bases not matched to a gene: 8. This CDR3 is 17 amino acids long. CDR3: CASSTLTGGTSNQPQHF. CDR3 bases: TGTGCCAGTAGTACGCTAACAGGGGGGACTAGCAATCAGCCCCAGCATTTT.

The chain uses TRBV5-1 and TRBJ2-5, with 7 bases matching TRBD1. CDR1 is SGHRS, CDR2 YFSETQ, per germline. The CDR3 spans 14 residues. J was trimmed by 3 bases and V by 1 base; bases with no gene match: 3. CDR3 in amino acids: CASSLFGQEETQYF. Here the CDR3 DNA reads TGCGCCAGCAGCTTGTTTGGACAGGAAGAGACCCAGTACTTC.

The chain carries TRBV6-1 and TRBJ2-7, with 10 bases aligning to TRBD2. The junction had 8 bases not matched to a gene; V was cut back by 6 bases and J by 3 bases. The CDR3 covers 15 residues. Germline assignment: CDR1 MNHNS and CDR2 SASEGT. As DNA, the CDR3 is TGTGCCAGCAGAGACACTAGCGGGGTATACTACGAGCAGTACTTC. Protein: CASRDTSGVYYEQYF.

This chain uses TRBV7-9 with TRBJ2-3; TRBD1 aligns across 10 bases. The CDR3 runs to 15 residues. The J segment lost 3 bases and the V segment lost 3 bases, leaving 3 bases of the junction unmatched. Per germline, CDR1 SEHNR and CDR2 FQNEAQ (reference sequence). The CDR3 region has the DNA TGTGCCAGCAGCTTCGACAGGGGGCGTACAGATACGCAGTATTTT. Protein sequence: CASSFDRGRTDTQYF.

The rearrangement links TRBV28 to TRBJ2-1, with 8 bases that match TRBD2. Trimming took 6 bases from V and 9 from J; bases not matched to a gene: 7. Germline V gives CDR1 MDHEN, CDR2 SYDVKM. This CDR3 spans 13 amino acids. The CDR3 region has the DNA TGTGCCAGCAGGACTAGCGCCCTCGGTGAGCAGTTCTTC. Its translation is CASRTSALGEQFF. The entire variable domain, with the rest obtained from reference TRBV28 and TRBJ2-1, is as follows: DVKVTQSSRYLVKRTGEKVFLECVQDMDHENMFWYRQDPGLGLRLIYFSYDVKMKEKGDIPEGYSVSREKKERFSLILESASTNQTSMYLCASRTSALGEQFFGPGTRLTVL.

This clone came up once. The V and J genes are TRBV15 and TRBJ1-4, with TRBD1 matching over 7 bases. Germline CDR1 and CDR2: LNHNV and YYDKDF (reference sequence). This CDR3 has 17 residues. J was trimmed by 3 bases and V by 0 bases; bases with no gene match: 7. The CDR3 loop reads CATSRDSLGTANEKLFF. The CDR3 bases are TGTGCCACCAGCAGAGATTCACTCGGGACAGCTAATGAAAAACTGTTTTTT.

V and J are TRBV11-2 and TRBJ2-6; no clear D. Germline values: CDR1 SGHAT, CDR2 FQNNGV. The length of the CDR3 is 14 residues. Trimming cost V 0 bases and J 2 bases, with 2 bases left between them. The CDR3 protein is CASSLDAGANVLTF. CDR3 DNA sequence: TGTGCCAGCAGCTTAGACGCTGGGGCCAACGTCCTGACTTTC.

This clone appeared a single time. This chain links TRBV27 with TRBJ2-5, with TRBD2 identical over 9 bases. Germline V gene data show CDR1 as MNHEY and CDR2 as SMNVEV (reference sequence). The length of the CDR3 is 16 residues. With 5 bases clipped from V and 1 base from J, the junction kept 8 bases outside the gene matches. CDR3 sequence: CASSLISGRPQETQYF. The DNA of the CDR3 is TGTGCCAGCAGTCTAATAAGCGGGAGGCCCCAAGAGACCCAGTACTTC.

The rearrangement uses TRBV6-5 and TRBJ1-2; TRBD1 agrees at 9 bases. CDR1 MNHEY and CDR2 SVGAGI come from the germline V gene. V shed 5 bases and J 4 bases; nucleotides not matched to a gene: 8. The CDR3 is 15 residues long. The CDR3 here is CASSVPGQGLYGYTF. The CDR3 DNA sequence: TGTGCCAGCAGTGTACCGGGACAGGGCCTCTATGGCTACACCTTC.

This clone was observed once. V is TRBV18 and J is TRBJ2-7; D is perhaps TRBD2 (5 bases). This CDR3 is built from 17 residues. CDR1 and CDR2 from the germline V gene are KGHSH and LQKENI. V lost 5 bases, J lost 3 bases, and 23 bases lay in between. The CDR3 region is CASSSRRPNTPGYEQYF. DNA for the CDR3: TGTGCCAGCTCATCCAGGAGGCCGAACACCCCGGGCTACGAGCAGTACTTC.

V and J are TRBV9 and TRBJ2-3; 7 nucleotides agree with TRBD2. The V and J ends lost 0 bases and 4 bases, in that order; junction bases with no gene match: 2. This CDR3 region has 14 residues. Germline loops: CDR1 SGDLS, CDR2 YYNGEE. The CDR3 nucleotides read TGTGCCAGCAGCGTAGGGGGGAGGGCAGATACGCAGTATTTT. Its protein product is CASSVGGRADTQYF.

The chain carries TRBV19 and TRBJ1-2; a weak D match, TRBD1 (5 bases). CDR3 length: 15 residues. The germline V gene has CDR1 LNHDA and CDR2 SQIVND (reference sequence). Deletions cut 5 bases from V and 5 bases from J, with 18 bases between. The chain's CDR3 is CASSPDSPADYGYTF. The DNA of the CDR3 is TGTGCCAGTAGTCCAGACAGCCCCGCCGATTATGGCTACACCTTC.

The count of this clone is one. V gene TRBV29-1 combines with J gene TRBJ2-3, with D maybe TRBD2 (5 bases). Germline loops: CDR1 SQVTM, CDR2 ANQGSEA. The germline V and J ends were trimmed by 4 bases and 4 bases, with 15 bases remaining between them. The CDR3 totals 14 residues. CDR3 residues: CSVGGSGSSDTQYF. CDR3 DNA sequence: TGCAGCGTTGGAGGGTCAGGAAGTTCAGATACGCAGTATTTT.

This rearrangement joins TRBV6-5 to TRBJ2-1; 7 nucleotides agree with TRBD2. Germline lookup yields CDR1 MNHEY and CDR2 SVGAGI. V lost 6 bases and J lost 4; bases outside the gene matches: 6. CDR3 size: 14 residues. CDR3 loop: CASRGSGWYNEQFF. The CDR3 DNA follows: TGTGCCAGCAGGGGTAGCGGGTGGTACAATGAGCAGTTCTTC.

This clone was detected only once. The DNA for the CDR3 is TGTGCCAGCCAAGGACAGGGGGCCAACACCGGGGAGCTGTTTTTT. It encodes CASQGQGANTGELFF. The V and J genes are TRBV28 and TRBJ2-2; 11 bases agree with TRBD1. The CDR3 is made up of 15 amino acids. The germline gives CDR1 MDHEN, CDR2 SYDVKM. The ends lost 8 bases at V and 2 bases at J; junction bases unmatched: 4. Drawing the rest from reference TRBV28 and TRBJ2-2, the complete variable domain is DVKVTQSSRYLVKRTGEKVFLECVQDMDHENMFWYRQDPGLGLRLIYFSYDVKMKEKGDIPEGYSVSREKKERFSLILESASTNQTSMYLCASQGQGANTGELFFGEGSRLTVL.

The V call is TRBV11-3, the J call TRBJ2-3, with 8 bases lining up with TRBD2. The ends lost 5 bases at V and 1 base at J; junction bases unmatched: 2. CDR3 length: 14 residues. The germline V gene encodes CDR1 SGHNT and CDR2 YENEEA. CDR3 sequence: CASSGREGTDTQYF. CDR3 DNA sequence: TGTGCCAGCAGCGGGCGGGAGGGCACAGATACGCAGTATTTT.

The rearrangement links TRBV27 to TRBJ2-1; D is undetermined. Per germline, CDR1 MNHEY and CDR2 SMNVEV (reference sequence). V was pared by 5 bases and J by 4 bases, with 9 bases between. This CDR3 is built from 13 residues. In DNA, the CDR3 is TGTGCCAGCAGTCCGACTCGATACAATGAGCAGTTCTTC. Translation gives CASSPTRYNEQFF.

The chain carries TRBV29-1 and TRBJ2-5; 7 positions agree with TRBD1. The CDR3 runs 12 residues. With 7 bases clipped from V and 0 bases from J, the junction kept 2 bases outside the gene matches. CDR1 and CDR2 (germline): SQVTM, ANQGSEA. CDR3: CSGGTDQETQYF. The CDR3 DNA is TGCAGCGGAGGGACAGACCAAGAGACCCAGTACTTC.